This TCR beta chain is from a study of long-term antiretroviral therapy in people with HIV (dated 2022 in TCRdb). Broadly, across the study: The earliest samples were collected approximately a decade before the 2015 WHO recommendation for immediate ART, a period when ART was typically delayed until CD4 counts fell. Whether ART initiation and durable HIV suppression were associated with changes in peripheral blood TRB repertoire composition and diversity was tested in a retrospective serial study. A total of 192 cryopreserved PBMC samples came from approximately 30 adults with confirmed HIV infection and were collected serially over a mean of roughly 6 years (range 1-12). Among the roughly 30 participants with HIV, roughly eleven were female. Test extractions of a monoclonal T-cell line alongside a few dozen polyclonal samples showed no cross-contamination during QIAcube processing.

The investigation overall reported the following: No data were available on ART adherence, viral resistance or therapy changes, limiting inferences about post-ART repertoire changes. Limited PBMC availability meant only the TCR beta chain was sequenced, without alpha chain pairing. The samples span the years 2004 to 2017, and the ART regimens used may be less effective than current regimens. HIV repertoires had narrower CDR3 length ranges than controls, and the network structure suggested an antigen-experienced repertoire that shifted only slightly toward naive after ART. The repertoire was dominated across all time points by expanded TRB clones identified before ART initiation, although this dominance was seen to fluctuate and to decrease in many PLHIV after ART. Because pre-ART samples had limited cell numbers, profiling was done on unsorted PBMC rather than on sorted CD4+ and CD8+ T cells. Starting ART was linked to a significant rise in TRB diversity, yet even with long-term ART the diversity remained significantly lower than in transplant donor controls.

The immunoSEQ hsTCRB v3.0 assay was used at survey level resolution for TRB variable region sequencing. TRB sequencing targeted a depth of about 40,000-55,000 T-cell genomes per sample. Pooled TRB libraries were sequenced on an Illumina MiSeq with a v3 150-cycle kit. The authors' analysis ran thus. Repertoire analysis ran in R within a reproducible Nextflow workflow covering QC, data transformation and analysis. Custom analyses were implemented in LymphoSeq2, an R package for AIRR-Seq data exploration. Several samples that yielded fewer than 5000 total TRB sequences were excluded, so that around 190 HIV repertoires were analyzed. Among the approximately 190 retained HIV repertoires, about 57 were collected before ART initiation and 129 after ART initiation. Repertoires were downsampled to 5000 TRB nucleotide sequences, and summary statistics were averaged over 100 downsampling iterations. TRB sequences were retained for analysis only if CDR3 regions of at least seven amino acids were present. A Shannon entropy-derived clonality score and the Gini coefficient were used to measure diversity. In the repertoire networks, any two of the top 5000 CDR3 amino acid sequences were linked whenever the two sequences differed by an edit distance of one. For TRB CDR3 amino acid sequences, GLIPH2 was used to predict antigen specificity groups and MHC restriction. CDR3 amino acid sequences were matched against VDJdb and McPAS-TCR to flag known CMV, EBV, HIV or tissue antigen associations. Pre-ART, post-ART and control groups were compared with Wilcoxon signed-rank tests and Holm-Bonferroni correction. Imported from immuneACCESS, the table was reduced by TCRdb to in-frame sequences with V and J called. These copies leave out some clones; in studies compared against another copy, an unresolved V gene accounts for under half, and the cause of the remainder is not known. V and J calls and clone size come straight from that table; D and trimming were deduced from the DNA. Present in this sample are around 6,700 clones, roughly two thirds of which were seen just once. Jointly, the top ten make up about 32% of the sample.

Inclusion was restricted to participants for whom at least one PBMC sample before ART initiation and at least two post-ART samples were available. All participants with HIV were treated in the United States of America. Cryopreserved samples of about 0.95-10 million PBMC were thawed and washed before DNA extraction. At the time of the earliest PBMC sample, participants with HIV were aged between roughly 23 and 60 years. PBMC samples from each participant spanned 1-4 timepoints before ART initiation and 2-8 timepoints after ART initiation, with a median of 7 samples. Serial HIV viral load, CD4+ T-cell count, ART history and demographic data were obtained for every participant. Genomic DNA was extracted from unsorted PBMC with a Qiagen kit on a QIAcube, with processing performed in batches of 12 samples. Of note for this clone: The antigen it recognizes is unknown. The record has no base qualities; no much larger clone is one base away.

CDR1 and CDR2 were assigned from the germline V gene (reference sequence) as SEHNR and FQNEAQ. At the junction V is shortened by 4 bases and J by 4 bases, with 14 bases in between. From the cysteine up to the phenylalanine, the CDR3 has a length of 15 residues. This entry keeps only the CDR3 DNA: 45 bases, framed from base 1. The receptor was isolated from a man in his forties with HIV. The chain uses TRBV7-9 and TRBJ2-1, with the D call perhaps TRBD1 or TRBD2, each one matching 6 bases. Sequences were derived from unsorted PBMCs, sampled 0.2 years after starting antiretroviral therapy. The DNA reads as follows: TGTGCCAGCAGCTCCACGAGGGGGGAGTACAATGAGCAGTTCTTC. Its protein product is CASSSTRGEYNEQFF.